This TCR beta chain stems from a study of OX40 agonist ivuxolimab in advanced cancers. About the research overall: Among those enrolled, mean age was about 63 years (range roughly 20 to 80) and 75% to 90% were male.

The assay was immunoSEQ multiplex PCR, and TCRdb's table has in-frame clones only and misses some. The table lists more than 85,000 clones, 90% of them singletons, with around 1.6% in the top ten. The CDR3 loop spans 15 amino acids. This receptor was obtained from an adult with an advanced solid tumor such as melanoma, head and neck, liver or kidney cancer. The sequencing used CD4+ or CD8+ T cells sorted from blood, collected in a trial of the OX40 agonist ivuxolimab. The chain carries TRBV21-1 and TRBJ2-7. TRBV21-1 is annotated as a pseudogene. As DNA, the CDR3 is TGTGCCAGCAGCAAAAAGGTCCGGGCTGGCTACGAGCAGTACTTC. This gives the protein CASSKKVRAGYEQYF.